At least ten counts were recorded for the clone carrying this T cell receptor beta chain. The data were taken from a study of T-cell reconstitution after alpha-beta-depleted transplantation in children. This CDR3 has 15 amino acids. Per the germline V gene, CDR1 is MDHEN and CDR2 is SYDVKM. V lost 6 bases, J lost 1 base, and 13 bases lay in between. The authors prepared the TCRbeta library with unique molecular identifiers. TCRdb independently ran MiXCR on the PCR reads; one entry per CDR3 protein. The table lists roughly 220,000 distinct CDR3 sequences, about 11% of them singletons, with roughly 2.6% in the top ten.

This clonotype originated in a human donor who donated a stem cell graft to a child with acute lymphoblastic leukemia. The V call is TRBV28, the J call TRBJ2-4; no clear D. The sample in question was PBMCs from the stem cell graft donor, obtained from the stem cell graft. DNA for the CDR3: TGTGCCAGCAGCCCCGTTTTAATGGCCAAAAACATTCAGTACTTC. Its translation: CASSPVLMAKNIQYF.